Following are 8 T cell receptor beta chains from one sample sequenced in a study of cytomegalovirus exposure and HLA in healthy donors. The PCR made use of 60 Vbeta and 13 Jbeta primers. Clones were read by immunoSEQ multiplex PCR, and TCRdb kept only the in-frame ones, dropping some. This sample yields under 200,000 clones, of which roughly three quarters are seen a single time; 2.5% to 3.5% belongs to the top ten. Source material: PBMCs. The source of these receptors is a woman in her forties or fifties in good health and CMV-seropositive.

This clone was counted between two and nine times. The rearrangement links TRBV7-8 to TRBJ2-3; 10 nucleotides align to TRBD2. Germline V gene sequence: CDR1 SGHVS, CDR2 FQNEAQ. The CDR3 is 18 amino acids. V was clipped by 11 bases and J by 3 bases; unmatched bases: 20. CDR3 in DNA: TGTGCCTCCAAGGGAGCGGGAGGGCCCTACCCGTCAACAGATACGCAGTATTTT. Protein sequence: CASKGAGGPYPSTDTQYF.

The chain carries TRBV11-3 and TRBJ2-3, with 7 nucleotides matching TRBD1. The germline gives CDR1 SGHNT, CDR2 YENEEA. Trimming took 4 bases from V and 3 from J; bases not matched to a gene: 4. CDR3 length: 14 residues. CDR3 DNA sequence: TGTGCCAGCAGCTCTGGACAGGCTACAGATACGCAGTATTTT. This encodes CASSSGQATDTQYF.

The rearrangement links TRBV12-2 to TRBJ1-5; TRBD1 is the table's D call and was not checked against the DNA. TRBV12-2 is designated a pseudogene. The CDR3 contains 18 residues. CDR3 DNA: TGTGCAAGTCGCTTAGAAAGGACAGGGAAAGGGAACGATCAGCCCCAGCATTTT. Protein product: CASRLERTGKGNDQPQHF.

The V call is TRBV6-1, the J call TRBJ1-4, with D tentatively TRBD1 (6 bases). Germline loops: CDR1 MNHNS, CDR2 SASEGT. This CDR3 is built from 13 residues. V lost 7 bases and J 7 bases, leaving 13 bases between the germline ends. CDR3 in amino acids: CASTTTGSEKLFF. In DNA form, the CDR3 reads TGTGCCAGCACCACGACAGGATCTGAAAAACTGTTTTTT.

The chain is built from TRBV20-1 and TRBJ1-1; TRBD1 agrees at 8 bases. Trimming took 7 bases from V and 7 from J; bases not matched to a gene: 5. Germline V gene data show CDR1 as DFQATT and CDR2 as SNEGSKA (reference sequence). The CDR3 runs 11 residues. The CDR3 coding sequence is TGCAGTGGGGGACAGGACATTGAAGCTTTCTTT. It specifies CSGGQDIEAFF.

The sample holds a few counts of this clone. The gene calls are TRBV2 and TRBJ1-2; 7 positions agree with TRBD1. This CDR3 contains 15 residues. J lost 0 bases, V lost 6 bases, and 7 bases had no gene match. CDR1 is SNHLY, CDR2 FYNNEI, per germline. The CDR3 here is CASRFTGTANYGYTF. In DNA, the CDR3 is TGTGCCAGCAGATTTACCGGGACAGCTAACTATGGCTACACCTTC.

The CDR3 loop reads CASSLAGGKETQYF. The CDR3, as DNA: TGTGCCAGCAGCTTGGCGGGAGGGAAAGAGACCCAGTACTTC. The rearrangement links TRBV7-2 to TRBJ2-5; 9 bases fit TRBD2. The CDR3 contains 14 residues. Losses at the gene ends were 3 bases for V and 3 bases for J; bases not matched to a gene: 2. Germline lookup yields CDR1 SGHTA and CDR2 FQGNSA. The full variable domain, with the rest looked up from reference TRBV7-2 and TRBJ2-5, is GAGVSQSPSNKVTEKGKDVELRCDPISGHTALYWYRQSLGQGLEFLIYFQGNSAPDKSGLPSDRFSAERTGGSVSTLTIQRTQQEDSAVYLCASSLAGGKETQYFGPGTRLLVL.

This sequence joins TRBV25-1 and TRBJ1-4, with D possibly being TRBD1 (5 bases). The CDR3 length is 17 residues. CDR1 is MGHDK, CDR2 SYGVNS, per germline. Trimming removed 3 bases at V and 5 bases at J, with 19 bases between. The CDR3 loop reads CASSEGQLFSVNEKLFF. Here the CDR3 DNA reads TGTGCCAGCAGTGAGGGGCAGCTTTTTAGTGTCAATGAAAAACTGTTTTTT.